The text below deals with one TCR beta chain. These data come from a study of shared clonotypes between healthy human individuals. The method was immunoSEQ multiplex PCR; TCRdb's version includes in-frame clones alone and lacks a portion of them. The sample comprises over a million clones, around three quarters of which are singletons, and more than 0.55% rests with the top ten. From germline, CDR1 is SGHDN and CDR2 FVKESK. The CDR3 extends over 13 amino acids. V dropped 4 bases and J dropped 4 bases, with 10 bases sitting between them. This TCR derives from a man in his late teens or twenties in good health. Some clones in this sample may be carry-over from other donors' samples. The chain combines TRBV14 with TRBJ2-5, with no clear D. Sample: memory CD4+ T cells from PBMCs. Subset specified: CD45RA-negative fraction. CDR3 sequence reads: CASSPPYIETQYF. Here the CDR3 DNA reads TGTGCCAGCAGCCCTCCGTACATAGAGACCCAGTACTTC.